The rows below give T cell receptor beta chains drawn from one sample of a study of neurological immune-mediated disorders. TCRdb re-called the 5' RACE reads through MiXCR, storing one row per CDR3 protein. The table has approximately 66,000 distinct CDR3 sequences, less than 5.5% seen once. The sample was PBMCs. All receptors come from a man younger than 45 with multiple sclerosis. The CDR3 runs from the conserved cysteine through the conserved F or W. Each record gives: CDR3 length, D gene, V gene, J gene, clone size, CDR3 DNA, CDR3 protein. The D gene is left open where the match is weak. Clone size appears in some rows only: once, few, many, or a class for an expanded clone.

cdr3_length: 13
d_call: NA
v_call: TRBV12-3/TRBV12-4
j_call: TRBJ1-1
clone_size: NA
cdr3_nt: TGTGCCAGTTCACCTGGACAGTTCTCTGAAGCTTTCTTT
cdr3_aa: CASSPGQFSEAFF

cdr3_length: 16
d_call: TRBD2
v_call: TRBV5-1
j_call: TRBJ2-3
clone_size: many
cdr3_nt: TGCGCCAGCAGCTTTGTCACTAGCGCTTCCACAGATACGCAGTATTTT
cdr3_aa: CASSFVTSASTDTQYF

cdr3_length: 16
d_call: NA
v_call: TRBV4-1
j_call: TRBJ1-2
clone_size: many
cdr3_nt: TGCGCCAGCAGCCAAGTCGCAGGGAACGCATTGTATGGCTACACCTTC
cdr3_aa: CASSQVAGNALYGYTF

cdr3_length: 16
d_call: TRBD2
v_call: TRBV9
j_call: TRBJ2-4
clone_size: many
cdr3_nt: TGTGCCAGCACCTCGGGAGGGTCGGGGGCCAAAAACATTCAGTACTTC
cdr3_aa: CASTSGGSGAKNIQYF

cdr3_length: 15
d_call: NA
v_call: TRBV7-9
j_call: TRBJ2-1
clone_size: many
cdr3_nt: TGTGCCAGCAGCCCGACGTTTAGCTCCTACAATGAGCAGTTCTTC
cdr3_aa: CASSPTFSSYNEQFF

cdr3_length: 13
d_call: NA
v_call: TRBV5-6
j_call: TRBJ1-6
clone_size: many
cdr3_nt: TGTGCCAGCAGCTTAGGGGTGGCGTCACCCCTCCACTTT
cdr3_aa: CASSLGVASPLHF

cdr3_length: 13
d_call: NA
v_call: TRBV27
j_call: TRBJ2-1
clone_size: many
cdr3_nt: TGTGCCAGCAGTTTATCCCCGGGGAATGAGCAGTTCTTC
cdr3_aa: CASSLSPGNEQFF

cdr3_length: 16
d_call: NA
v_call: TRBV5-1
j_call: TRBJ2-3
clone_size: many
cdr3_nt: TGCGCCAGCAGCTTGGTTGGGAACCGAGAGACAGATACGCAGTATTTT
cdr3_aa: CASSLVGNRETDTQYF

cdr3_length: 14
d_call: TRBD1
v_call: TRBV7-9
j_call: TRBJ1-1
clone_size: NA
cdr3_nt: TGTGCCAGCACCCGGGGACAGAGAATCACTGAAGCTTTCTTT
cdr3_aa: CASTRGQRITEAFF

cdr3_length: 16
d_call: NA
v_call: TRBV7-9
j_call: TRBJ1-1
clone_size: many
cdr3_nt: TGTGCCAGCAGCCCCCGGGGTCTAGAGTCGAACACTGAAGCTTTCTTT
cdr3_aa: CASSPRGLESNTEAFF

cdr3_length: 14
d_call: NA
v_call: TRBV20-1
j_call: TRBJ1-4
clone_size: once
cdr3_nt: TGCAGTGCTTCGGATGTCGCAACTAATGAAAAACTGTTTTTT
cdr3_aa: CSASDVATNEKLFF

cdr3_length: 16
d_call: TRBD1
v_call: TRBV5-1
j_call: TRBJ1-2
clone_size: many
cdr3_nt: TGCGCCAGCAGCTTGGATACAGGGGTTTATCGCTATGGCTACACCTTC
cdr3_aa: CASSLDTGVYRYGYTF

cdr3_length: 14
d_call: NA
v_call: TRBV12-3/TRBV12-4
j_call: TRBJ2-1
clone_size: NA
cdr3_nt: TGTGCCAGCAGCAACTCTATCCCTCGTACCGAGCAGTTCTTC
cdr3_aa: CASSNSIPRTEQFF

cdr3_length: 13
d_call: NA
v_call: TRBV12-3/TRBV12-4
j_call: TRBJ2-1
clone_size: many
cdr3_nt: TGTGCCAGCAGTTTGGTGGGGGACGATGAGCAGTTCTTC
cdr3_aa: CASSLVGDDEQFF

cdr3_length: 15
d_call: TRBD2
v_call: TRBV5-6
j_call: TRBJ2-2
clone_size: many
cdr3_nt: TGTGCCAGCAGCTGGACTAGTTTTGATGCCGGGGAGCTGTTTTTT
cdr3_aa: CASSWTSFDAGELFF

cdr3_length: 14
d_call: NA
v_call: TRBV6-6
j_call: TRBJ1-1
clone_size: few
cdr3_nt: TGTGCCAGCAGTGAGGACAGCATGAACACTGAAGCTTTCTTT
cdr3_aa: CASSEDSMNTEAFF

cdr3_length: 13
d_call: NA
v_call: TRBV20-1
j_call: TRBJ2-5
clone_size: few
cdr3_nt: TGCAGTGCTAGAGATCTGGGGGGAGAGACCCAGTACTTC
cdr3_aa: CSARDLGGETQYF

cdr3_length: 15
d_call: TRBD2
v_call: TRBV5-1
j_call: TRBJ2-1
clone_size: many
cdr3_nt: TGCGCCAGCAGCTTGGGACTAGCCGCGCGGGGTGAGCAGTTCTTC
cdr3_aa: CASSLGLAARGEQFF

cdr3_length: 14
d_call: NA
v_call: TRBV5-1
j_call: TRBJ1-3
clone_size: many
cdr3_nt: TGCGCCAGCAGCCCCTGGACAGCCGGAAACACCATATATTTT
cdr3_aa: CASSPWTAGNTIYF

cdr3_length: 13
d_call: NA
v_call: TRBV12-3/TRBV12-4
j_call: TRBJ1-1
clone_size: many
cdr3_nt: TGTGCCAGCAGTTCACGGGTGAACACTGAAGCTTTCTTT
cdr3_aa: CASSSRVNTEAFF

cdr3_length: 14
d_call: NA
v_call: TRBV20-1
j_call: TRBJ1-4
clone_size: many
cdr3_nt: TGCAGTGCTAGAGATAGGCAACATAATGAAAAACTGTTTTTT
cdr3_aa: CSARDRQHNEKLFF

cdr3_length: 16
d_call: NA
v_call: TRBV12-3/TRBV12-4
j_call: TRBJ1-4
clone_size: many
cdr3_nt: TGTGCCAGCAGCCCATATCCTGAGGGGGACGATGAAAAACTGTTTTTT
cdr3_aa: CASSPYPEGDDEKLFF

cdr3_length: 12
d_call: NA
v_call: TRBV29-1
j_call: TRBJ2-7
clone_size: many
cdr3_nt: TGCAGCGTTATGGACGGCTCCTACGAGCAGTACTTC
cdr3_aa: CSVMDGSYEQYF

cdr3_length: 13
d_call: NA
v_call: TRBV29-1
j_call: TRBJ2-6
clone_size: many
cdr3_nt: TGCAGCGTTGGGAGTCCTGGGGCCAACGTCCTGACTTTC
cdr3_aa: CSVGSPGANVLTF

cdr3_length: 14
d_call: NA
v_call: TRBV6-5
j_call: TRBJ1-3
clone_size: NA
cdr3_nt: TGTGCCAGCACCAGGGACATCTCTGGAAACACCATATATTTT
cdr3_aa: CASTRDISGNTIYF

cdr3_length: 11
d_call: NA
v_call: TRBV29-1
j_call: TRBJ1-2
clone_size: many
cdr3_nt: TGCAGCGTCGGTAAGACAGGCGGCTACACCTTC
cdr3_aa: CSVGKTGGYTF

cdr3_length: 12
d_call: NA
v_call: TRBV20-1
j_call: TRBJ2-2
clone_size: medium-sized
cdr3_nt: TGCAGTGCTAGCGGGGGTGCCGGGGAGCTGTTTTTT
cdr3_aa: CSASGGAGELFF

cdr3_length: 13
d_call: NA
v_call: TRBV27
j_call: TRBJ2-2
clone_size: NA
cdr3_nt: TGTGCCAGCAGTCCCCTGAACACCGGGGAGCTGTTTTTT
cdr3_aa: CASSPLNTGELFF

cdr3_length: 12
d_call: NA
v_call: TRBV11-3
j_call: TRBJ2-3
clone_size: NA
cdr3_nt: TGTGCCAGCAGCTTACACGGAGATACGCAGTATTTT
cdr3_aa: CASSLHGDTQYF

cdr3_length: 15
d_call: NA
v_call: TRBV4-2
j_call: TRBJ2-3
clone_size: many
cdr3_nt: TGTGCCAGCAGCCCCCTAGGGGGGAGCACAGATACGCAGTATTTT
cdr3_aa: CASSPLGGSTDTQYF

cdr3_length: 10
d_call: NA
v_call: TRBV7-8
j_call: TRBJ2-2
clone_size: many
cdr3_nt: TGTGCCTCCGGGGCAGGGACGACGTTTTTT
cdr3_aa: CASGAGTTFF

cdr3_length: 13
d_call: TRBD1
v_call: TRBV20-1
j_call: TRBJ1-5
clone_size: many
cdr3_nt: TGCAGTGCTGGGACAGATCGCAATCAGCCCCAGCATTTT
cdr3_aa: CSAGTDRNQPQHF

cdr3_length: 13
d_call: NA
v_call: TRBV27
j_call: TRBJ2-1
clone_size: many
cdr3_nt: TGTGCCAGCAGTTTATCTCCGTACAATGAGCAGTTCTTC
cdr3_aa: CASSLSPYNEQFF

cdr3_length: 16
d_call: NA
v_call: TRBV7-9
j_call: TRBJ2-4
clone_size: many
cdr3_nt: TGTGCCAGCAGCTTAGGATCGAACAGGGCCAAAAACATTCAGTACTTC
cdr3_aa: CASSLGSNRAKNIQYF

cdr3_length: 15
d_call: NA
v_call: TRBV14
j_call: TRBJ2-1
clone_size: many
cdr3_nt: TGTGCCAGCAGCCAAGATAGGCACGGGACCAATGAGCAGTTCTTC
cdr3_aa: CASSQDRHGTNEQFF

cdr3_length: 17
d_call: TRBD1
v_call: TRBV5-1
j_call: TRBJ1-4
clone_size: many
cdr3_nt: TGCGCCAGCAGCTTAGGACAGGGGATATCAACTAATGAAAAACTGTTTTTT
cdr3_aa: CASSLGQGISTNEKLFF

cdr3_length: 14
d_call: NA
v_call: TRBV10-3
j_call: TRBJ2-3
clone_size: many
cdr3_nt: TGTGCCATCAACGAGGGGGGTGAGACAGATACGCAGTATTTT
cdr3_aa: CAINEGGETDTQYF

cdr3_length: 15
d_call: NA
v_call: TRBV29-1
j_call: TRBJ2-1
clone_size: many
cdr3_nt: TGCAGCTTCCCCTCGAGGGAACTAGGCTACAATGAGCAGTTCTTC
cdr3_aa: CSFPSRELGYNEQFF